This entry describes one TCR beta chain. Its antigen is currently unknown. This sample was included in a study of cytomegalovirus exposure and HLA in healthy donors. Notes on the study in general: Common viral pathogens were later found to be apparently linked to several of the most significant clusters. A later analysis found most CMV-associated TCR beta chains apparently HLA-restricted. Reports showed the classifier diagnosing cytomegalovirus status with high specificity and sensitivity.

Looked up from germline, CDR1 is SGHAT and CDR2 is FQNNGV. Trimming cost V 4 bases and J 8 bases, with 17 bases left between them. This CDR3 contains 14 residues. The primer mix had 60 Vbeta and 13 Jbeta primers. The table came from immunoSEQ multiplex PCR; TCRdb's copy has only in-frame clones and leaves some out. The data show about 130,000 clones, 75% seen once. V is TRBV11-2 and J is TRBJ1-2; D might be TRBD1 (6 bases). This TCR derives from a woman aged 50 to 60 in good health and CMV-seronegative. Source material: PBMCs. CDR3 bases: TGTGCCAGCAGCTCAAGAGGACAGTGGAGAGGCTACACCTTC. Residues: CASSSRGQWRGYTF.